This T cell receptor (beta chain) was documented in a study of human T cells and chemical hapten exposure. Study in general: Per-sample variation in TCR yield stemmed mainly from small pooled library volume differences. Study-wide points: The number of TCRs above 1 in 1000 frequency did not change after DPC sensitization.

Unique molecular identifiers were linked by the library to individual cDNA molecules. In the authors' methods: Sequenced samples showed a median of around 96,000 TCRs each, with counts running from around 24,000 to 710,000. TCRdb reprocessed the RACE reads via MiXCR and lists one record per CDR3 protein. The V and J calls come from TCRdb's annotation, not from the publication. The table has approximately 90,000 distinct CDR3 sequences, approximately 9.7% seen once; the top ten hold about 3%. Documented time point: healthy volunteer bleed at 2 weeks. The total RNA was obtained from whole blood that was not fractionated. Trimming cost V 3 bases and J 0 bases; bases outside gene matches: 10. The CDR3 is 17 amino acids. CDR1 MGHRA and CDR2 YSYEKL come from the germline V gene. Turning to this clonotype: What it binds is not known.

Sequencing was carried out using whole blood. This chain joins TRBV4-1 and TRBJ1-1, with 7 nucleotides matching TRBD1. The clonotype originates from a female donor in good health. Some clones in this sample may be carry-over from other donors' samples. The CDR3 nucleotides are TGCGCCAGCAGCCAGCCGGGACAGAAACGGATGAACACTGAAGCTTTCTTT. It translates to CASSQPGQKRMNTEAFF.